The clone carrying this TCR beta chain was observed a few times. Its antigen is as yet unknown. The source of the sample is a study of T-cell memory formation after mild COVID-19. About the study: Across donors, TCR clusters were largely donor specific. The study, taken as a whole, reports: CD4+ contracting clones lay mainly in CM and EM, CD8+ ones in EMRA. CD4/CD8 balance characterized clones contracting day 15 to 85, and CD4+ skew characterized later expanders.

TCRalpha and TCRbeta libraries used 5'RACE with constant-segment primers and UMIs. One entry per CDR3 protein results from TCRdb running MiXCR on the 5' RACE reads. The sample records about 320,000 distinct CDR3 sequences, 13% to 15% being singletons. The clonotype was recovered from a man aged 18 to 30 who had mild COVID-19 (a few samples of this study predate the infection). Cell type and time point are not known. Material for sequencing was PBMCs or a T cell subset sorted from them (not recorded which).

CDR3 DNA sequence: TGCGCCAGCAGCCAGGGAGGTCGCGAAAAACTGTTTTTT. It yields the protein CASSQGGREKLFF. The J gene is TRBJ1-4, the V gene TRBV4-3, with unresolved D. CDR3 length: 13 amino acids. Germline lookup yields CDR1 LGHNA and CDR2 YSLEER. V was cut by 3 bases and J by 8 bases, with 10 bases left in between.